A selection of T cell receptor beta chains follows, all from one sample in a study of identical twins. MiXCR, applied by TCRdb to the 5' RACE reads, yields one record per CDR3 protein. The sample gives roughly 1,500,000 distinct CDR3 sequences, under 35% of which show up once; over 0.25% is in the top ten. Sequenced input: cord blood. All receptors derive from a newborn girl in good health. Both conserved end residues are part of each CDR3. Each record gives: J gene, V gene, D gene, clone size, CDR3 DNA, CDR3 protein. D genes are given only for firm matches. Clone sizes are given selectively: once, few, many, or a class where the clone is expanded.

J: TRBJ1-5; V: TRBV7-9; D: TRBD1; size: few; DNA: TGTGCCAGCAGTCCCGGGACAGTAGCTCAGCCCCAGCATTTT; CDR3: CASSPGTVAQPQHF
J: TRBJ1-2; V: TRBV27; D: NA; size: NA; DNA: TGTGCCAGCAGTTTCATTTCCAACCATGGCTACACCTTC; CDR3: CASSFISNHGYTF
J: TRBJ1-2; V: TRBV20-1; D: NA; size: once; DNA: TGCAGTGCCCAAGCGGGGTCTGTCTATGGCTACACCTTC; CDR3: CSAQAGSVYGYTF
J: TRBJ2-4; V: TRBV6-5; D: NA; size: NA; DNA: TGTGCCAGCAGTTACGGGGGCCTCGGGGGAAACATTCAGTACTTC; CDR3: CASSYGGLGGNIQYF
J: TRBJ1-4; V: TRBV20-1; D: NA; size: NA; DNA: TGCAGTGCTAGAGGCACTACCGGACAGTGGGGAGAAAAACTGTTTTTT; CDR3: CSARGTTGQWGEKLFF
J: TRBJ2-3; V: TRBV10-3; D: TRBD2; size: NA; DNA: TGTGCCATCAGTGCGCCCGGGGGAGCGGGGGCCCACACAGATACGCAGTATTTT; CDR3: CAISAPGGAGAHTDTQYF
J: TRBJ2-4; V: TRBV5-1; D: NA; size: NA; DNA: TGCGCCAGCAGCGCGAGCGGGTTACTAGCCAAAAACATTCAGTACTTC; CDR3: CASSASGLLAKNIQYF
J: TRBJ2-4; V: TRBV3-1; D: TRBD1; size: few; DNA: TGTGCCAGCAGCGCACCCCGGGACAGGGACATTCAGTACTTC; CDR3: CASSAPRDRDIQYF
J: TRBJ2-1; V: TRBV10-3; D: TRBD2; size: NA; DNA: TGTGCCATCTCCCTCGGTGTTCTAGCGGGAGAGGGGGACAATGAGCAGTTCTTC; CDR3: CAISLGVLAGEGDNEQFF
J: TRBJ1-5; V: TRBV20-1; D: NA; size: NA; DNA: TGCAGTGCTAGAGACAGCTTTACTCAGCCCCAGCATTTT; CDR3: CSARDSFTQPQHF
J: TRBJ2-3; V: TRBV4-1; D: NA; size: few; DNA: TGCGCCAGCAGCCAAGAAGGGGCGGGGGCCCGCACAGATACGCAGTATTTT; CDR3: CASSQEGAGARTDTQYF
J: TRBJ2-1; V: TRBV27; D: NA; size: few; DNA: TGTGCCAGCACAGAGGGGGGGCCGTACAATGAGCAGTTCTTC; CDR3: CASTEGGPYNEQFF
J: TRBJ2-7; V: TRBV5-1; D: NA; size: NA; DNA: TGCGCCAGCAGCTGGCTCACCGACGGCGGCGGATACTACGAGCAGTACTTC; CDR3: CASSWLTDGGGYYEQYF
J: TRBJ2-7; V: TRBV3-1; D: NA; size: NA; DNA: TGTGCCAGCAGCCATTCCGGGACCTTTCTCTACGAGCAGTACTTC; CDR3: CASSHSGTFLYEQYF
J: TRBJ2-7; V: TRBV6-5; D: TRBD1; size: few; DNA: TGTGCCAGCAGTTTCCAGGGGGAGATCCAGTACTTC; CDR3: CASSFQGEIQYF
J: TRBJ1-4; V: TRBV19; D: TRBD1; size: once; DNA: TGTGCCAGTACCACGGGACAGTTAAATGAAAAACTGTTTTTT; CDR3: CASTTGQLNEKLFF
J: TRBJ2-3; V: TRBV28; D: TRBD1; size: NA; DNA: TGTGCCAGCAGTTTACACAGGGGGCGCGGCACAGATACGCAGTATTTT; CDR3: CASSLHRGRGTDTQYF
J: TRBJ2-7; V: TRBV12-3/TRBV12-4; D: TRBD1; size: few; DNA: TGTGCCAGCAGTTGGGGGACAGTCCTCTACGATCAGTACTTC; CDR3: CASSWGTVLYDQYF
J: TRBJ2-7; V: TRBV3-1; D: TRBD2; size: NA; DNA: TGTGCCAGCAGCCAAGCCCCCTCTAGCGGGGGGGCGCGCGAGCAGTACTTC; CDR3: CASSQAPSSGGAREQYF
J: TRBJ1-2; V: TRBV10-3; D: NA; size: NA; DNA: TGTGCCATCAGTGGAAGACAGTTCCCGTTCTATGGCTACACCTTC; CDR3: CAISGRQFPFYGYTF
J: TRBJ1-1; V: TRBV9; D: NA; size: few; DNA: TGTGCCAGCAGCGTAGACCTGAGCACTGAAGCTTTCTTT; CDR3: CASSVDLSTEAFF
J: TRBJ1-2; V: TRBV2; D: NA; size: NA; DNA: TGTGCCAGCAGTGTACTCGCGGACTATGGCTACACCTTC; CDR3: CASSVLADYGYTF
J: TRBJ2-4; V: TRBV7-2; D: NA; size: many; DNA: TGTGCCAGCAGCGTCCGGGTACAACTAGCCAAAAACATTCAGTACTTC; CDR3: CASSVRVQLAKNIQYF
J: TRBJ2-7; V: TRBV6-2/TRBV6-3; D: NA; size: NA; DNA: TGTGCCAGCAGTTACCAACGGGGACCGTCCTACGAGCAGTACTTC; CDR3: CASSYQRGPSYEQYF
J: TRBJ2-5; V: TRBV7-2; D: TRBD2; size: few; DNA: TGTGCCAGCACCAGAGCGGGGAGCCAAGAGACCCAGTACTTC; CDR3: CASTRAGSQETQYF
J: TRBJ2-6; V: TRBV6-1; D: TRBD2; size: NA; DNA: TGTGCCAGCAGTGAGGACGGGGGGACTGGGGCCAACGTCCTGACTTTC; CDR3: CASSEDGGTGANVLTF
J: TRBJ1-1; V: TRBV20-1; D: TRBD1; size: NA; DNA: TGCAGTGCGGAGGACAGGGGAGAGAACACTGAAGCTTTCTTT; CDR3: CSAEDRGENTEAFF
J: TRBJ2-1; V: TRBV2; D: TRBD2; size: NA; DNA: TGTGCCAGCTGCCCGGGACTAGCGGACTCCTACAATGAGCAGTTCTTC; CDR3: CASCPGLADSYNEQFF
J: TRBJ1-1; V: TRBV15; D: NA; size: few; DNA: TGTGCCACCAGCAGAGCTCTCAAACTTCGGGGGCCCAGCCCCATGAACACTGAAGCTTTCTTT; CDR3: CATSRALKLRGPSPMNTEAFF
J: TRBJ2-5; V: TRBV27; D: NA; size: NA; DNA: TGTGCCAGCAGTACGGTACGGTGGGAGACCCAGTACTTC; CDR3: CASSTVRWETQYF
J: TRBJ1-2; V: TRBV20-1; D: NA; size: few; DNA: TGCAGTGCTAGTCGCGTCGGGGATTCGCCTAACTATGGCTACACCTTC; CDR3: CSASRVGDSPNYGYTF
J: TRBJ2-7; V: TRBV29-1; D: TRBD2; size: few; DNA: TGCAGCGTTGCGGGGACTAGCGGCCACGAGCAGTACTTC; CDR3: CSVAGTSGHEQYF
J: TRBJ2-7; V: TRBV2; D: NA; size: NA; DNA: TGTGCCAGCAGTGAAGATTCCGCCCCGAGGGAGCAGTACTTC; CDR3: CASSEDSAPREQYF
J: TRBJ1-3; V: TRBV7-2; D: NA; size: NA; DNA: TGTGCCAGCAGCTATTATCTCTCTGGAAACACCATATATTTT; CDR3: CASSYYLSGNTIYF
J: TRBJ2-3; V: TRBV7-2; D: TRBD2; size: NA; DNA: TGTGCCAGCAGCCCTCCCGGGACTAGGGGTACAGATACGCAGTATTTT; CDR3: CASSPPGTRGTDTQYF